This entry features one T cell receptor beta chain sequence. At one end, the junction sequence differs from germline, possibly due to a read error. TCRdb re-derived calls from the PCR reads in MiXCR, one entry per CDR3 protein. The profile shows 10,000 or so distinct CDR3 sequences, about 54% of them singletons. Germline V gene lookup returns CDR1 SGHAT and CDR2 FQNNGV. The CDR3 contains 15 residues. These data belong to a study of tumor-infiltrating lymphocytes in oesophageal squamous cell carcinoma. The genes are TRBV11-2 and TRBJ2-1; 10 bases agree with TRBD2. The TCR originated in a female donor with esophageal squamous cell carcinoma. Sequenced: esophageal tumor tissue. The CDR3 loop is CGSSLTGTSEGEQFF. DNA for the CDR3: TGTGGCAGCAGCCTAACCGGGACTAGCGAGGGTGAGCAGTTCTTC.